This T cell receptor beta chain stems from a study of blood T cell repertoires in COVID-19. Background on the study: Sources were T cells, B-cell-depleted T cells, or PBMCs; the material itself was cDNA or gDNA.

With V trimmed by 6 bases and J by 0 bases, 2 bases remained unmatched. CDR1 LNHDA and CDR2 SQIVND come from the germline V gene (reference sequence). There are 15 residues in the CDR3. Authors' analysis steps: Researchers report that nucleated cell counts were estimated from reference gene primer amplification. TCRdb's table, derived via immunoSEQ multiplex PCR, lists solely in-frame clones and lacks some. That table furnishes V, J and clone size, whereas the DNA furnished D and trimming. Among 55,000 or so clones, roughly 80% were seen once, and the ten largest hold roughly 6.4%. The V gene is TRBV19, the J gene TRBJ2-3; 11 nucleotides align to TRBD2. This TCR came from a human donor in a cohort sampled during active or convalescent COVID-19. The sequencing input was peripheral blood. CDR3 coding DNA: TGTGCCAGTAGGGGACTAGCGGTTAGCACAGATACGCAGTATTTT. It codes for CASRGLAVSTDTQYF.